This T cell receptor (beta chain) was sequenced in a study of blood T cells in healthy people across ages. Trimming removed 6 bases from V and 0 bases from J, with 15 bases in between. The CDR3 loop spans 16 amino acids. The germline V gene has CDR1 MNHEY and CDR2 SMNVEV (reference sequence). For the second PCR, which ran for roughly 6 to 12 cycles, a sample-barcoded 5' primer and a J-beta primer mix were used. MiXCR, run by TCRdb on the 5' RACE reads, gives a single entry per CDR3 protein. The table has hundreds of thousands of distinct CDR3 sequences, 24% seen once; the top ten hold around 10%. The data also belong to a second study, concerning T cells of mothers and their children.

The chain recombines TRBV27 with TRBJ1-5; a weak D match, TRBD1 (6 bases). Specimen: blood. The sequence came from a boy aged 5-17 years in good health. CDR3 coding DNA: TGTGCCAGCAGCCCCAGACAGGACGGTAGCAATCAGCCCCAGCATTTT. It codes for CASSPRQDGSNQPQHF.